A single sample gave rise to the 28 T cell receptor beta chains below, sequenced in a study of blood T cell repertoires in COVID-19. Measured with immunoSEQ multiplex PCR; TCRdb has only the in-frame clones, and not every one. In the table there are some 220,000 clones, less than 90% of which are singletons. The sample consisted of peripheral blood. The receptor source for this set is an elderly woman with active or convalescent COVID-19.

The genes are TRBV7-9 and TRBJ2-2, with 7 positions matching TRBD2. Germline V lookup: CDR1 SEHNR, CDR2 FQNEAQ (reference sequence). The CDR3 totals 12 residues. V lost 10 bases and J lost 7; bases outside the gene matches: 6. The CDR3 DNA follows: TGTGCCACCGCGGGAGATGGCGGGGAGCTGTTTTTT. It translates to CATAGDGGELFF. Complete variable domain (other parts from reference TRBV7-9 and TRBJ2-2): DTGVSQNPRHKITKRGQNVTFRCDPISEHNRLYWYRQTLGQGPEFLTYFQNEAQLEKSRLLSDRFSAERPKGSFSTLEIQRTEQGDSAMYLCATAGDGGELFFGEGSRLTVL.

The chain recombines TRBV11-3 with TRBJ2-3, with TRBD2 matching 8 bases. The CDR3 has 17 amino acids. Germline V lookup: CDR1 SGHNT, CDR2 YENEEA. V lost 0 bases and J lost 1; bases outside the gene matches: 6. Written as DNA, the CDR3 is TGTGCCAGCAGCTTAGATCGTAGCGGGGTCGGCACAGATACGCAGTATTTT. It is translated as CASSLDRSGVGTDTQYF.

V gene TRBV11-2 combines with J gene TRBJ1-5, with D tentatively TRBD1 (6 bases). This CDR3 contains 13 residues. Germline V CDR1 and CDR2: SGHAT, FQNNGV. V lost 3 bases and J 7 bases, leaving 10 bases between the germline ends. The CDR3 DNA reads TGTGCCAGCAGCTTTGGCAGGGGACAGCCCCAGCATTTT. Protein product: CASSFGRGQPQHF.

The CDR3, as DNA: TGTGCCAGCAGCTTAGGTCCTTTAGGGGCTGCCTCCTACGAGCAGTACTTC. This translates into CASSLGPLGAASYEQYF. The chain has TRBV11-2 and TRBJ2-7; a weak D match, TRBD1 (5 bases). Between the trimmed V and J ends, which lost 1 base and 0 bases, there was a span of 16 bases. The CDR3 runs to 17 residues. Germline lookup yields CDR1 SGHAT and CDR2 FQNNGV.

The J gene is TRBJ2-1, the V gene TRBV11-3; 9 bases align to TRBD2. Germline CDR1 reads SGHNT; CDR2 reads YENEEA. This CDR3 spans 15 amino acids. Trimming took 1 base from V and 6 from J; bases not matched to a gene: 4. The CDR3 protein is CASSLGASGINEQFF. DNA for the CDR3: TGTGCCAGCAGCTTAGGGGCTAGCGGGATCAATGAGCAGTTCTTC.

The chain uses TRBV11-3 and TRBJ1-4; D is perhaps TRBD1 (5 bases). The germline CDR1 and CDR2 sequences are SGHNT and YENEEA. V was trimmed by 3 bases and J by 0 bases, leaving 11 bases between them. The CDR3 contains 16 residues. The CDR3 here is CASSLGPVATNEKLFF. CDR3 bases: TGTGCCAGCAGCTTGGGGCCAGTTGCAACTAATGAAAAACTGTTTTTT.

V is TRBV7-6 and J is TRBJ2-1; D might be TRBD2 (5 bases). Germline CDR1 is SGHVS and CDR2 is FNYEAQ. CDR3 length equals 15 residues. V dropped 1 base and J dropped 5 bases, with 12 bases sitting between them. The CDR3 sequence: CASSLDQVGDNEQFF. CDR3 DNA: TGTGCCAGCAGCTTAGATCAGGTGGGAGACAATGAGCAGTTCTTC.

This chain connects TRBV7-6 to TRBJ2-7; 11 bases agree with TRBD1. V lost 3 bases and J lost 6; bases outside the gene matches: 10. Germline V gene data show CDR1 as SGHVS and CDR2 as FNYEAQ. This CDR3 is 16 amino acids long. This CDR3 reads CASSLGPDRGPFEQYF. Here the CDR3 DNA reads TGTGCCAGCAGCTTGGGACCGGACAGGGGGCCCTTCGAGCAGTACTTC.

The rearrangement links TRBV19 to TRBJ1-5; tentatively, D is TRBD1 (6 bases). The V gene lost 6 bases and the J gene lost 6 bases, with 9 bases spanning the gap. Germline V gives CDR1 LNHDA, CDR2 SQIVND (reference sequence). CDR3 length: 12 residues. CDR3 DNA: TGTGCCAGTAGCCCCAGGGGTCAGCCCCAGCATTTT. Translating it yields CASSPRGQPQHF. Full variable domain (outside the CDR3, taken from reference TRBV19 and TRBJ1-5): DGGITQSPKYLFRKEGQNVTLSCEQNLNHDAMYWYRQDPGQGLRLIYYSQIVNDFQKGDIAEGYSVSREKKESFPLTVTSAQKNPTAFYLCASSPRGQPQHFGDGTRLSIL.

The rearrangement links TRBV5-1 to TRBJ2-3; 7 nucleotides match TRBD1. The CDR3 covers 13 residues. The V and J ends lost 3 bases and 3 bases, in that order; junction bases with no gene match: 1. Germline assignment: CDR1 SGHRS and CDR2 YFSETQ. CDR3 in DNA: TGCGCCAGCAGCTCGACAGGGACAGATACGCAGTATTTT. Translated: CASSSTGTDTQYF.

The genes are TRBV4-1 and TRBJ2-4; the D gene is possibly TRBD2 (6 bases). The CDR3 length is 18 residues. Germline CDR1 and CDR2: MGHRA and YSYEKL. Trimming removed 0 bases from V and 2 bases from J, with 17 bases in between. CDR3 residues: CASSQDNPGDASKNIQYF. The CDR3 nucleotides are TGCGCCAGCAGCCAAGATAATCCGGGGGACGCATCCAAAAACATTCAGTACTTC.

In DNA form, the CDR3 reads TGTGCCAGCAGTTTCATCGACCGACAGGAATCCTACGAGCAGTACTTC. It encodes CASSFIDRQESYEQYF. J is TRBJ2-7 and V is TRBV28, with D maybe TRBD1 (6 bases). The germline V gene encodes CDR1 MDHEN and CDR2 SYDVKM. V was clipped by 3 bases and J by 1 base, with 16 bases between them. CDR3 length: 16 residues.

The chain couples TRBV2 to TRBJ2-1, with TRBD2 matching 7 bases. This CDR3 has 15 residues. V trimming: 2 bases; J trimming: 3 bases; junction bases outside the gene matches: 4. Germline lookup yields CDR1 SNHLY and CDR2 FYNNEI. The CDR3 sequence is CASSESGVGYNEQFF. The CDR3 DNA reads TGTGCCAGCAGTGAAAGCGGGGTTGGCTACAATGAGCAGTTCTTC.

The J gene is TRBJ1-2, the V gene TRBV13; D may be TRBD1 (5 bases). V was shortened by 6 bases and J by 2 bases, with 13 bases between the two germline ends. Germline V CDR1 and CDR2: PRHDT, FYEKMQ (reference sequence). The CDR3 sequence is 14 residues long. The CDR3 DNA is TGTGCCAGCAGACTAAGTGGGGGGAACTATGGCTACACCTTC. It translates to CASRLSGGNYGYTF.

This clone was detected once. This chain links TRBV11-3 with TRBJ2-7; 8 bases align to TRBD2. V was clipped by 5 bases and J by 6 bases; unmatched bases: 6. In germline, CDR1 is SGHNT, CDR2 YENEEA. This CDR3 region has 13 residues. In nucleotides, the CDR3 is TGTGCCAGCAGCCGGGGGGGGCTAGGCGAGCAGTACTTC. Its protein product is CASSRGGLGEQYF. Complete variable domain (other parts from reference TRBV11-3 and TRBJ2-7): EAGVVQSPRYKIIEKKQPVAFWCNPISGHNTLYWYLQNLGQGPELLIRYENEEAVDDSQLPKDRFSAERLKGVDSTLKIQPAELGDSAVYLCASSRGGLGEQYFGPGTRLTVT.

The J gene is TRBJ1-5, the V gene TRBV7-2; no clear D gene. The CDR3 has 15 residues. The V end was cut by 0 bases, the J end by 9 bases, with 15 bases between. Germline V gene lookup returns CDR1 SGHTA and CDR2 FQGNSA. The CDR3 region is CASSLASGPSGPQHF. In DNA form, the CDR3 reads TGTGCCAGCAGCTTAGCGTCTGGCCCCTCGGGGCCCCAGCATTTT.

This clone was seen just once. The rearrangement uses TRBV28 and TRBJ1-2, with 8 bases lining up with TRBD1. The trim removed 5 bases at V and 4 bases at J, leaving 9 bases unmatched. CDR3 length: 15 amino acids. Germline values: CDR1 MDHEN, CDR2 SYDVKM. This CDR3 is CASSAPGQGAYGYTF. The CDR3 DNA follows: TGTGCCAGCAGTGCCCCTGGACAGGGTGCCTATGGCTACACCTTC.

The V call is TRBV21-1, the J call TRBJ2-2; TRBD2 is the table's D call, not checked against the DNA. TRBV21-1 is a pseudogene locus. The CDR3 is made up of 21 amino acids. The CDR3 DNA follows: TGTGCCAGCAGCAAATTTAGGGCCCCTAGTGATGGAGGGATGAAAGGCGGGGAGCTGTTTTTT. Translated: CASSKFRAPSDGGMKGGELFF.

This clone occurred many times. The rearrangement joins TRBV30 to TRBJ2-2; D is uncertain. CDR3 length equals 14 residues. Germline V CDR1 and CDR2: GTSNPN, SVGIG (reference sequence). The ends were cut back, 5 bases at V and 3 bases at J, with 13 bases in the middle. CDR3 nucleotides: TGTGCCTGGCGGTCGAATAGAGACACCGGGGAGCTGTTTTTT. Translated, it gives CAWRSNRDTGELFF.

This chain links TRBV24-1 with TRBJ2-2; 9 bases map to TRBD2. The CDR3 runs to 13 residues. J was trimmed by 13 bases and V by 2 bases; bases with no gene match: 4. The germline CDR1 and CDR2 sequences are KGHDR and SFDVKD. The CDR3 protein is CATSDSGTSRLFF. The CDR3 DNA follows: TGTGCCACCAGTGATTCTGGGACTAGCAGGCTGTTTTTT.

In its sample, this clone was seen once. The DNA of the CDR3 is TGCGCCAGCAGCTTTGGGACTAATGTCCTAAATGAAAAACTGTTTTTT. Translated, it gives CASSFGTNVLNEKLFF. The chain combines TRBV5-1 with TRBJ1-4; D is perhaps TRBD1 (5 bases). The length of the CDR3 is 16 residues. Trimming took 2 bases from V and 5 from J, leaving 16 bases between them. Per germline, CDR1 SGHRS and CDR2 YFSETQ.

As DNA, the CDR3 is TGTGCCAGCAGCTTGTCGTACAGGGGGTCTCGAGGAGCTTTCTTT. Protein sequence: CASSLSYRGSRGAFF. The rearrangement links TRBV7-2 to TRBJ1-1; 8 nucleotides agree with TRBD1. This CDR3 has 15 residues. Germline-derived CDR1 and CDR2 are SGHTA and FQGNSA. Losses at the gene ends were 3 bases for V and 10 bases for J; bases not matched to a gene: 13. The whole variable domain, remainder taken from reference TRBV7-2 and TRBJ1-1, is GAGVSQSPSNKVTEKGKDVELRCDPISGHTALYWYRQSLGQGLEFLIYFQGNSAPDKSGLPSDRFSAERTGGSVSTLTIQRTQQEDSAVYLCASSLSYRGSRGAFFGQGTRLTVV.

The chain recombines TRBV30 with TRBJ2-3; 8 nucleotides agree with TRBD2. J was trimmed by 5 bases and V by 1 base; bases with no gene match: 5. CDR1 and CDR2 from the germline V gene are GTSNPN and SVGIG (reference sequence). CDR3 length equals 14 residues. The CDR3 sequence is CAWSGGRGGDTQYF. In DNA form, the CDR3 reads TGTGCCTGGAGTGGTGGTCGGGGGGGAGATACGCAGTATTTT.

The chain is built from TRBV9 and TRBJ2-7, with D perhaps TRBD2 (6 bases). Trimming left V 4 bases short and J 7 bases short, with 21 bases between. The CDR3 covers 15 residues. Germline V CDR1 and CDR2: SGDLS, YYNGEE. CDR3 sequence: CASSTQSGGPGEQYF. CDR3 sequence (DNA): TGTGCCAGCAGCACCCAATCCGGAGGGCCAGGTGAGCAGTACTTC. Based on the CDR3 plus reference TRBV9 and TRBJ2-7, the full variable domain is DSGVTQTPKHLITATGQRVTLRCSPRSGDLSVYWYQQSLDQGLQFLIQYYNGEERAKGNILERFSAQQFPDLHSELNLSSLELGDSALYFCASSTQSGGPGEQYFGPGTRLTVT.

The chain employs TRBV6-2 or TRBV6-3 and TRBJ2-2, with 7 bases that match TRBD1. The V and J ends lost 5 bases and 2 bases, in that order; junction bases with no gene match: 5. CDR1 and CDR2 (germline): MNHEY, SVGEGT. This CDR3 has 15 residues. This CDR3 reads CASSSRDRNTGELFF. DNA of the CDR3: TGTGCCAGCAGTAGCCGGGACAGAAACACCGGGGAGCTGTTTTTT.

This chain connects TRBV7-7 to TRBJ1-6, with 7 bases that match TRBD1. Trimming at V came to 7 bases and at J to 2 bases, leaving 17 bases not matched to a gene. The V gene's germline CDR1 is SSHAT and CDR2 FNYEAQ (reference sequence). This CDR3 has 19 residues. CDR3 in DNA: TGTGCCAGCAACCGATGCACTTATAGGGGGCTCCCCTATAATTCACCCCTCCACTTT. Translation: CASNRCTYRGLPYNSPLHF. Full variable domain (missing parts from reference TRBV7-7 and TRBJ1-6): GAGVSQSPRYKVTKRGQDVTLRCDPISSHATLYWYQQALGQGPEFLTYFNYEAQPDKSGLPSDRFSAERPEGSISTLTIQRTEQRDSAMYRCASNRCTYRGLPYNSPLHFGNGTRLTVT.

Points on this clone: Other nucleotide sequences in the sample specify the same CDR3. The chain couples TRBV7-2 to TRBJ1-5, with 11 bases that match TRBD1. The CDR3 covers 15 residues. In germline, CDR1 is SGHTA, CDR2 FQGNSA. V shed 5 bases, J shed 6 bases, and the junction held 6 bases outside the gene matches. Here the CDR3 DNA reads TGTGCCAGCAGCCCCGGACAGGGGGCGGGTCAGCCCCAGCATTTT. Protein sequence: CASSPGQGAGQPQHF.

The V gene is TRBV10-1, the J gene TRBJ2-1; 7 bases align to TRBD2. The ends lost 2 bases at V and 10 bases at J; junction bases unmatched: 5. Germline CDR1 is WNHNN and CDR2 is SYGVQD (reference sequence). This CDR3 is built from 13 residues. The CDR3 here is CASSEGEGDEQFF. DNA for the CDR3: TGCGCCAGCAGTGAGGGGGAGGGAGACGAGCAGTTCTTC.